This T cell receptor (beta chain) stems from a study of regulatory T cells in long-lasting Graves disease. As for time point: newly diagnosed GD, antithyroid drugs for less than 3 months. RNA isolated from PBMCs was used to make the TCR library. Study outcomes and limitations: Exclusively peripheral blood, rather than thyroid tissue, was studied.

On this clonotype itself: Its matching antigen is unknown.

Trimming left V 2 bases short and J 0 bases short, with 16 bases between. Germline loops: CDR1 KGHSH, CDR2 LQKENI. The length of the CDR3 is 17 residues. Combining iRepertoire HTBI primers with Arm-PCR of CDR3 regions, the authors built TCR beta libraries. A single record per CDR3 protein comes from TCRdb applying MiXCR to the multiplex PCR reads. Of around 500,000 distinct CDR3 sequences detected, roughly a sixth appear once; the ten largest clones hold around 25%. These records were also assigned to another study, of T cells in Graves' hyperthyroidism and ophthalmopathy. That investigation notes: Stable Graves' hyperthyroidism denoted no ophthalmopathy progression over 18 months. Diagnostic decisions used clinical symptoms, serum thyroxine and TRAb, thyroid ultrasound and orbital computed tomography.

The specimen comprised peripheral blood mononuclear cells (PBMCs), sampled at new diagnosis, from a patient treated with antithyroid drugs. The sequence was collected from a woman aged 40-65 years with Graves disease. This chain connects TRBV18 to TRBJ1-1; D call uncertain. The CDR3 sequence: CASSPVGAGSMNTEAFF. The CDR3, as DNA: TGTGCCAGCTCACCAGTGGGAGCAGGTAGTATGAACACTGAAGCTTTCTTT.